These T cell receptor beta chains were read from a single sample in a study of blood T cell repertoires in COVID-19. Clones were read by immunoSEQ multiplex PCR, and TCRdb kept only the in-frame ones, dropping some. This sample has over 75,000 clones, with 89% found just once. Sequences were obtained from peripheral blood. These receptors all stem from a woman older than 75 with active COVID-19. Each CDR3 is given with its conserved first and last residue. The order of the fields is clone size, D gene, V gene, J gene, CDR3 DNA, CDR3 protein. The D gene is left open where the match is weak. Part of the rows lack a size; the others show once, few, many or a class for expanded clones.

-,TRBD1,TRBV2,TRBJ1-4,TGTGCCAGCAGGGACAGGGGGCTTACTAATGAAAAACTGTTTTTT,CASRDRGLTNEKLFF
-,TRBD2,TRBV10-3,TRBJ2-1,TGTGCCATCAGTGAGTGGGGAGGGTTGAGGAATGAGCAGTTCTTC,CAISEWGGLRNEQFF
once,-,TRBV5-5,TRBJ2-7,TGTGCCAGCAGCCCTTTTTGGGGGAGGATTGCCGAGCAGTACTTC,CASSPFWGRIAEQYF
-,TRBD2,TRBV10-3,TRBJ2-3,TGTGCCATCACCGCGACTAGCGGGCAGAGCACAGATACGCAGTATTTT,CAITATSGQSTDTQYF
-,TRBD1,TRBV7-2,TRBJ2-7,TGTGCCAGCAGCCCGACAGGGTTGTACTCCTACGAGCAGTACTTC,CASSPTGLYSYEQYF
once,-,TRBV19,TRBJ1-1,TGTGCCAGTAGTATCGGGGGATCGAGAGTGAACACTGAAGCTTTCTTT,CASSIGGSRVNTEAFF
-,-,TRBV21-1,TRBJ2-5,TGTGCCAGCAGCAAAAGTTTTGGCTTAGAGGTTGTGAGGGAGACCCAGTACTTC,CASSKSFGLEVVRETQYF
-,TRBD1,TRBV29-1,TRBJ1-4,TGCAGCGGGGGACAGGGGTGGGAAAAACTGTTTTTT,CSGGQGWEKLFF
-,TRBD1,TRBV29-1,TRBJ2-5,TGCAGCGTCCGGACAGGGGCTCAAGAGACCCAGTACTTC,CSVRTGAQETQYF
-,TRBD1,TRBV18,TRBJ2-7,TGTGCCAGCTCACCCCTGCAGGGGGCGGTGGACGAGCAGTACTTC,CASSPLQGAVDEQYF
-,-,TRBV6-1,TRBJ2-1,TGTGCCAGCAGTTTTATCGGTGAGCAGTTCTTC,CASSFIGEQFF
-,-,TRBV30,TRBJ2-1,TGTGCCTGGAGGGACTTGGCGGGACCCTACAATGAGCAGTTCTTC,CAWRDLAGPYNEQFF
-,TRBD2,TRBV20-1,TRBJ2-3,TGCAGTGCTAGTAAACTAGCGCGGGGAGATACGCAGTATTTT,CSASKLARGDTQYF
-,-,TRBV25-1,TRBJ2-6,TGTGCCAGCAGTGGTTCAACAGGGTCTCCTGGGGCCAACGTCCTGACTTTC,CASSGSTGSPGANVLTF
-,TRBD2,TRBV11-2,TRBJ2-5,TGTGCCAGCAGCCTTCCGGCTAGCGGGAGGAGGTACCAAGAGACCCAGTACTTC,CASSLPASGRRYQETQYF
once,-,TRBV6-5,TRBJ2-7,TGTGCCAATAATACCGGGAGCCCATTCGAGCAGTACTTC,CANNTGSPFEQYF
-,-,TRBV10-3,TRBJ2-4,TGTGCCATCAGTGAGTCGCGGACAGAAAACATTCAGTACTTC,CAISESRTENIQYF
-,-,TRBV4-2,TRBJ2-5,TGTGCCAGCAGCCAAGATAGTGGGTGGGAGGAACAAGAGACCCAGTACTTC,CASSQDSGWEEQETQYF
once,-,TRBV6-5,TRBJ2-2,TGTGCCAGCAAGACACGCCCTAACACCGGGGAGCTGTTTTTT,CASKTRPNTGELFF
once,-,TRBV19,TRBJ1-3,TGTGCCAGCGAACCTCGGGACTCTGGAAACACCATATATTTT,CASEPRDSGNTIYF
-,-,TRBV5-5,TRBJ2-1,TGTGCCAGCAGTTCGCTATCGGGTTCGGGTGAGCAGTTCTTC,CASSSLSGSGEQFF
once,TRBD1,TRBV7-2,TRBJ2-4,TGTGCCAGCAGCTTAGTCCTTACAGGGGCCCCCAGGTTC,CASSLVLTGAPRF
-,-,TRBV6-1,TRBJ2-2,TGTGCCAGCAGTGAAGCGGTGGGGGGCGGGGAGCTGTTTTTT,CASSEAVGGGELFF
-,-,TRBV7-3,TRBJ2-1,TGTGCCAGCAGCCCTACAGTTAGCGACTACAATGAGCAGTTCTTC,CASSPTVSDYNEQFF
-,-,TRBV28,TRBJ1-4,TGTGCCAGCAGTTTATACCAGTCTGAAAAACTGTTTTTT,CASSLYQSEKLFF
-,TRBD1,TRBV2,TRBJ1-1,TGTGCCAGCACCATACAGGGGGCGGCGGACACTGAAGCTTTCTTT,CASTIQGAADTEAFF
few,-,TRBV4-3,TRBJ1-1,TGCGCCAGCAGCCATTTAACAGGAGCCGAAGCTTTCTTT,CASSHLTGAEAFF
-,-,TRBV6-4,TRBJ1-2,TGTGCCAGCAGTGAGACATCTTCAGCTAACTATGGCTACACCTTC,CASSETSSANYGYTF
-,-,TRBV7-9,TRBJ1-3,TGTGCCAGCAGCAGTCCGCGGGCCGGGTCAGGAAACACCATATATTTT,CASSSPRAGSGNTIYF
-,TRBD1,TRBV5-6,TRBJ2-7,TGTGCCAGCAGCTCGCGGCTACGTGGGACAGAAGACTACGAGCAGTACTTC,CASSSRLRGTEDYEQYF
-,TRBD2,TRBV9,TRBJ2-1,TGTGCCACCAGCGGGAGAGGGAATGAGCAGTTCTTC,CATSGRGNEQFF
-,TRBD2,TRBV5-1,TRBJ2-1,TGCGCCAGCAGCTCCGGACTAGCGGGAAGGGGTGAGCAGTTCTTC,CASSSGLAGRGEQFF
-,-,TRBV24-1,TRBJ1-2,TGTGCCACCAGTGATTTGGGGCAGAGCTATGGCTACACCTTC,CATSDLGQSYGYTF